The clone carrying this T cell receptor (beta chain) has just a few counts. The CDR3 length is 15 residues. Trimming removed 4 bases from V and 4 bases from J, with 16 bases in between. The germline gives CDR1 SGHVS, CDR2 FNYEAQ. cDNA carried unique molecular identifiers, and a universal primer site was added by template switching. TCRdb reprocessed the 5' RACE reads with MiXCR, giving one entry per CDR3 protein. The sample consists of about 500,000 distinct CDR3 sequences, 13% to 15% of them appearing once. This specimen comes from a study of identical twins. The same specimen was also included in a second study, on yellow fever vaccine responses in identical twins.

The sample taken for sequencing was CD4+ T cells sorted from blood. This chain links TRBV7-6 with TRBJ1-1; D possibly corresponds to TRBD1 (6 bases). The TCR was taken from a woman between 18 and 30 years old in good health. The CDR3 loop reads CASSYGTGLVTEAFF. CDR3 bases: TGTGCCAGCAGCTACGGCACAGGGCTCGTCACTGAAGCTTTCTTT.